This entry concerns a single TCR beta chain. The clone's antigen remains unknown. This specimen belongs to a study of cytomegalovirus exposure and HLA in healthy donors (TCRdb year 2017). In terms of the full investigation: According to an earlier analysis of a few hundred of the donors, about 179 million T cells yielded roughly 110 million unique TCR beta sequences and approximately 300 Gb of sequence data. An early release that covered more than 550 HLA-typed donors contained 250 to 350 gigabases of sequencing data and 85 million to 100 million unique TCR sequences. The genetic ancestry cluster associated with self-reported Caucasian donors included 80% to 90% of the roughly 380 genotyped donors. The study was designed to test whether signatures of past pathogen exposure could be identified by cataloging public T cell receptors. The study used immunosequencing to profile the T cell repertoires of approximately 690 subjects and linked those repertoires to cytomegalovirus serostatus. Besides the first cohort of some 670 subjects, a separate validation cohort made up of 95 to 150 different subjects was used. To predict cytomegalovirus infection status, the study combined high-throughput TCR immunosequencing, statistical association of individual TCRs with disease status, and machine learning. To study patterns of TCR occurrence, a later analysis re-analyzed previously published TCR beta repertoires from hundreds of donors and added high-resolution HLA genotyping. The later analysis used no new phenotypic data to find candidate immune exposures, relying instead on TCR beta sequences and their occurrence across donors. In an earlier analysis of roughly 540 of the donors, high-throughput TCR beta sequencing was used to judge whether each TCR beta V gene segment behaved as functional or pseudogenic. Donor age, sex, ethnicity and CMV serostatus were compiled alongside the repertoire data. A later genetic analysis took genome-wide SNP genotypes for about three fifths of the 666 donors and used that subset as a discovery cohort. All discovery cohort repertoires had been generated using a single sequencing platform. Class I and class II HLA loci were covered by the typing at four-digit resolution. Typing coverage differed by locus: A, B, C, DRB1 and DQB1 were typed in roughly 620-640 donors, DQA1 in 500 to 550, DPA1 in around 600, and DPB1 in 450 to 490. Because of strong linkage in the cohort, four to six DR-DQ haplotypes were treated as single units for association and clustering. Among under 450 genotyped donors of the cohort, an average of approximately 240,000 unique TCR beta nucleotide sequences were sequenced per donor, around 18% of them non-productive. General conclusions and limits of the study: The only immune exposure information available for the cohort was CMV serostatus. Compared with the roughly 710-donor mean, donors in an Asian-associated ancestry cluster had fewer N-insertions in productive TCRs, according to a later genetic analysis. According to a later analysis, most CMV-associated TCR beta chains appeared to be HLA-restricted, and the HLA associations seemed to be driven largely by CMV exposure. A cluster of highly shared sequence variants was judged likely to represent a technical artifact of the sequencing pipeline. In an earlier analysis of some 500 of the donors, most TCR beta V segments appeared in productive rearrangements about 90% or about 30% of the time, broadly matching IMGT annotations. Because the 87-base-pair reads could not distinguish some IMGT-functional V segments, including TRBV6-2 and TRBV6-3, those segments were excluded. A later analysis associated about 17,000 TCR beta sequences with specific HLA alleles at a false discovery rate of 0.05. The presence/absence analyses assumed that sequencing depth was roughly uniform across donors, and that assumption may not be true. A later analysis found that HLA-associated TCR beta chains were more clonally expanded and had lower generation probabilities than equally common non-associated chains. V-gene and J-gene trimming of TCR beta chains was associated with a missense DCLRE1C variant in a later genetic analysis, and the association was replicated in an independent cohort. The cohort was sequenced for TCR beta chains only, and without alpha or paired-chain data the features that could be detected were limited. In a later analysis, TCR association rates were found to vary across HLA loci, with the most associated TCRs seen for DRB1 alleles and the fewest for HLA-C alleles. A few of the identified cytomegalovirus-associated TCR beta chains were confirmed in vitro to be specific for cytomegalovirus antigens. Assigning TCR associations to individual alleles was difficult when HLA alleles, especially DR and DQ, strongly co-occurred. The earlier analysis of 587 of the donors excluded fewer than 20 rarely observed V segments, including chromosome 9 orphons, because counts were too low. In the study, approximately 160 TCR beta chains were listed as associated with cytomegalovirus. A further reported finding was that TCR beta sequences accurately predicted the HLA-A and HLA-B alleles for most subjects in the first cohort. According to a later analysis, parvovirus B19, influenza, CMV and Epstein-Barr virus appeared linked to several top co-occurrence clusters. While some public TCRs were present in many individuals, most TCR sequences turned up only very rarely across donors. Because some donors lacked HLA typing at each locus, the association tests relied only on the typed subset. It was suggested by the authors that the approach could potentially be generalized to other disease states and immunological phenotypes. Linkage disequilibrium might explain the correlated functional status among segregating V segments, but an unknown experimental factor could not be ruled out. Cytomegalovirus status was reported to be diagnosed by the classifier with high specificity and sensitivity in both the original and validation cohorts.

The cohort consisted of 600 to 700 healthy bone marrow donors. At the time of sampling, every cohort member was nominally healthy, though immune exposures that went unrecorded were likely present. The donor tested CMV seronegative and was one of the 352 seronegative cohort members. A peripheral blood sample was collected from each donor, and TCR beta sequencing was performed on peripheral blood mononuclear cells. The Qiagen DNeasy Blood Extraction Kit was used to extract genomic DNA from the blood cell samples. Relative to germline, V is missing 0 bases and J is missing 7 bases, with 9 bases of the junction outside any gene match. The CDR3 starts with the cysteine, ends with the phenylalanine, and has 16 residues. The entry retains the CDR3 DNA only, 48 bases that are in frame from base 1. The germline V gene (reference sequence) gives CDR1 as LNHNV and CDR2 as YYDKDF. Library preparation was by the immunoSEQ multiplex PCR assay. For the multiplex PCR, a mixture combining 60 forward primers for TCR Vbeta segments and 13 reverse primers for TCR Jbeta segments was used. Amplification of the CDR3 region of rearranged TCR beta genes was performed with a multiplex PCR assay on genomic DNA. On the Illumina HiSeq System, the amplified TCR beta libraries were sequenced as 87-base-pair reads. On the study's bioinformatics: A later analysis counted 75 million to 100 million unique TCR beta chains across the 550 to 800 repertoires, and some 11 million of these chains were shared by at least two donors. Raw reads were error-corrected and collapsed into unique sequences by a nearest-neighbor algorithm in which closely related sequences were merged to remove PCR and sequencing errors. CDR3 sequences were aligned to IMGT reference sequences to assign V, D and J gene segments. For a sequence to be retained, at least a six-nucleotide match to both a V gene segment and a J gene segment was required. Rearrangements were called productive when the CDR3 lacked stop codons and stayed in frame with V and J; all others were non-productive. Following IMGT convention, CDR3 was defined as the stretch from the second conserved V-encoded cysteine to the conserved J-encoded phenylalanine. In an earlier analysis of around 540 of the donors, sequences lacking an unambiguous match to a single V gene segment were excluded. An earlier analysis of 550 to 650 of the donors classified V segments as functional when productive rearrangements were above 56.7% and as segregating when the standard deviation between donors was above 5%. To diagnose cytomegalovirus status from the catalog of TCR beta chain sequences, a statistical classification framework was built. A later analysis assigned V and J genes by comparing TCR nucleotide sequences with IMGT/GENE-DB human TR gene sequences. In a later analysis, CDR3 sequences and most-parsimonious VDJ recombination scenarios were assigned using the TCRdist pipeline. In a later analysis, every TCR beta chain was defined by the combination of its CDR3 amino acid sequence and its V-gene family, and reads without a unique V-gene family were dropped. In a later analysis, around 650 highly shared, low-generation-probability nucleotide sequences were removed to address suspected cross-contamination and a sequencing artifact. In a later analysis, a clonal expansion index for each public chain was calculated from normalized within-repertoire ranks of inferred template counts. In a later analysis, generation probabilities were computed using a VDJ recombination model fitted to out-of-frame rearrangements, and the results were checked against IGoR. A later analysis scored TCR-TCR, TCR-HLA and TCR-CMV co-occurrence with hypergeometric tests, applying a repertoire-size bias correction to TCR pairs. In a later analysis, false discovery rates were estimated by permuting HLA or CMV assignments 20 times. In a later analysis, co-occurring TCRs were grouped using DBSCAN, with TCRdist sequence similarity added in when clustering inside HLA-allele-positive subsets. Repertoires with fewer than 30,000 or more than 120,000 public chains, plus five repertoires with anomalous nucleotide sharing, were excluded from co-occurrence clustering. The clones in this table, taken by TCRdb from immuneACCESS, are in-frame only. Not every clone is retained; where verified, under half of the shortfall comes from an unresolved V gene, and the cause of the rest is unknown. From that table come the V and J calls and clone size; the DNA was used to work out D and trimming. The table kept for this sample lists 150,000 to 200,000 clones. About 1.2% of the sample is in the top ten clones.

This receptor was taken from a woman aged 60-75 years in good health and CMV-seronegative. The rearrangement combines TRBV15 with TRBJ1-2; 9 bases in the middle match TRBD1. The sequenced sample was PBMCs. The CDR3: CATSRDILDRGGGYTF. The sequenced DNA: TGTGCCACCAGCAGAGATATATTGGACAGGGGAGGTGGCTACACCTTC.